The 20 T cell receptor beta chains given below trace back to one sample, sequenced in a study of blood T cell repertoires in COVID-19. Here immunoSEQ multiplex PCR was the method, and the copy in TCRdb shows in-frame clones only, minus some. The sample has 200,000 or so clones; more than 70% are singletons. The sequencing sample was made of peripheral blood. These receptors all come from a man aged 50 to 59 with COVID-19, enrolled during active disease.

This sequence joins TRBV15 and TRBJ1-5; D call uncertain. The germline V gene encodes CDR1 LNHNV and CDR2 YYDKDF (reference sequence). This CDR3 contains 15 residues. V lost 4 bases to trimming and J lost 7 bases, with 17 bases between them. As DNA, the CDR3 is TGTGCCACCAGCATCCCACCCAGAGGGCCCCAGCCCCAGCATTTT. It yields the protein CATSIPPRGPQPQHF.

The chain is built from TRBV4-3 and TRBJ1-5; D is ambiguous. Germline V gives CDR1 LGHNA, CDR2 YSLEER. This CDR3 is 13 amino acids long. Trimming removed 2 bases from V and 5 bases from J, with 7 bases in between. The CDR3 sequence: CASSQTLDQPQHF. DNA for the CDR3: TGCGCCAGCAGCCAAACATTGGATCAGCCCCAGCATTTT.

This chain joins TRBV7-8 and TRBJ1-1; D might be TRBD1 (6 bases). V lost 5 bases and J lost 6, with 16 bases in between. CDR1 and CDR2 (germline): SGHVS, FQNEAQ. The CDR3 contains 14 residues. This chain's CDR3 is CASSPQRGSAEAFF. The CDR3 DNA is TGTGCCAGCAGCCCTCAAAGGGGGAGCGCTGAAGCTTTCTTT.

The sample holds one count of this clone. The chain is built from TRBV7-6 and TRBJ1-5, with 7 bases fitting TRBD1. In germline, CDR1 is SGHVS, CDR2 FNYEAQ. This CDR3 has 15 amino acids. The ends lost 1 base at V and 5 bases at J; junction bases unmatched: 5. CDR3 loop: CASSLETGTYQPQHF. The DNA of the CDR3 is TGTGCCAGCAGCTTAGAGACAGGGACCTATCAGCCCCAGCATTTT.

The chain combines TRBV7-9 with TRBJ2-3; possible D gene TRBD1, 5 bases. CDR1 and CDR2 from the germline V gene are SEHNR and FQNEAQ (reference sequence). This CDR3 region has 17 residues. Trimming pared 5 bases from V and 7 bases from J, leaving 25 bases between. The CDR3 protein is CASSTQTRQSAWYTQYF. CDR3 DNA sequence: TGTGCCAGCAGCACCCAAACCCGACAGTCCGCGTGGTATACGCAGTATTTT.

The V call is TRBV2, the J call TRBJ1-5, with a possible D match to TRBD1 (6 bases). V lost 4 bases to trimming and J lost 1 base, with 14 bases between them. This CDR3 comprises 16 residues. Looked up from germline, CDR1 is SNHLY and CDR2 is FYNNEI. The CDR3 here is CASSGRGARSNQPQHF. CDR3 in DNA: TGTGCCAGCAGTGGTCGGGGGGCTCGCAGCAATCAGCCCCAGCATTTT.

This clone showed up just a few times. V usage is TRBV28 and J usage is TRBJ2-3; D is unclear. From germline, CDR1 is MDHEN and CDR2 SYDVKM. The CDR3 sequence is 12 residues long. V shed 7 bases and J shed 5 bases, with 10 bases lying between them. The CDR3 region is CASTTLKDTQYF. The CDR3 coding sequence is TGTGCCAGCACCACCCTAAAAGATACGCAGTATTTT.

This clone was counted a few times. This chain connects TRBV30 to TRBJ1-2; no firm D call. This CDR3 region has 15 residues. Germline V lookup: CDR1 GTSNPN, CDR2 SVGIG (reference sequence). Deletions cut 0 bases from V and 4 bases from J, with 15 bases between. The CDR3 DNA is TGTGCCTGGAGTGTACTGGAGAGGGTCGGCTATGGCTACACCTTC. Translation: CAWSVLERVGYGYTF.

This clone appeared a few times. The V and J genes are TRBV7-9 and TRBJ2-2; 7 nucleotides agree with TRBD1. The V gene end was trimmed by 1 base and the J gene end by 4 bases; junction bases not matched to a gene: 3. CDR3 length equals 15 residues. Germline-derived CDR1 and CDR2 are SEHNR and FQNEAQ (reference sequence). CDR3 coding DNA: TGTGCCAGCAGCTTAGACAGGGGATTCACCGGGGAGCTGTTTTTT. Encoded protein: CASSLDRGFTGELFF.

The V call is TRBV5-1, the J call TRBJ1-2; D unresolved. The CDR3 runs 14 residues. Trimming took off 0 bases at V and 4 bases at J, with 10 bases between the two ends. Germline CDR1 SGHRS, CDR2 YFSETQ. CDR3 sequence reads: CASSLDLAGYGYTF. CDR3 coding DNA: TGCGCCAGCAGCTTGGATCTGGCAGGCTATGGCTACACCTTC.

The chain recombines TRBV7-2 with TRBJ2-5; TRBD1 matches 7 bases. Germline V lookup: CDR1 SGHTA, CDR2 FQGNSA. This CDR3 comprises 13 residues. Trimming cost V 5 bases and J 3 bases; bases outside gene matches: 3. The CDR3 coding sequence is TGTGCCAGCAGCAGGGACAGTAAAGAGACCCAGTACTTC. Translated, it gives CASSRDSKETQYF.

This chain connects TRBV2 to TRBJ2-7; D is undetermined. The ends were cut back, 2 bases at V and 4 bases at J, with 6 bases in the middle. Germline V CDR1 and CDR2: SNHLY, FYNNEI. The CDR3 covers 12 residues. The CDR3 sequence is CASSEIFYEQYF. CDR3 sequence (DNA): TGTGCCAGCAGTGAAATCTTTTACGAGCAGTACTTC.

The chain joins TRBV7-8 to TRBJ2-7, with D maybe TRBD1 (6 bases). V was shortened by 5 bases and J by 4 bases, with 15 bases between the two germline ends. The CDR3 totals 14 residues. Germline loops: CDR1 SGHVS, CDR2 FQNEAQ. This CDR3 is CASSPTGQRYEQYF. As DNA, the CDR3 is TGTGCCAGCAGCCCCACAGGGCAGAGGTACGAGCAGTACTTC.

This clone was seen only once. The V call is TRBV7-8, the J call TRBJ1-2, with D maybe TRBD1 (5 bases). Trimming stripped 1 base from V and 7 bases from J, with 16 bases between. CDR1 and CDR2 from the germline V gene are SGHVS and FQNEAQ. The CDR3 covers 15 residues. CDR3 nucleotide sequence: TGTGCCAGCAGCTTAGTCCCCAGGGTAGATCGTGGCTACACCTTC. It specifies CASSLVPRVDRGYTF.

The rearrangement joins TRBV5-6 to TRBJ2-5; tentatively, D is TRBD2 (6 bases). The CDR3 is made up of 18 amino acids. Germline V gives CDR1 SGHDT, CDR2 YYEEEE. V lost 4 bases and J lost 3, with 25 bases in between. The CDR3 sequence is CASSRGWIGLRGEETQYF. The CDR3 DNA sequence: TGTGCCAGCAGCCGGGGTTGGATTGGACTAAGAGGGGAAGAGACCCAGTACTTC.

The rearrangement links TRBV18 to TRBJ2-2, with TRBD1 matching 8 bases. CDR1 and CDR2 (germline): KGHSH, LQKENI. The CDR3 contains 15 residues. With 5 bases clipped from V and 4 bases from J, the junction kept 6 bases outside the gene matches. The CDR3 is CASSERQGITGELFF. The CDR3 region has the DNA TGTGCCAGCTCAGAAAGACAGGGGATCACCGGGGAGCTGTTTTTT.

V and J are TRBV7-6 and TRBJ2-7; no clear D. V was clipped by 2 bases and J by 2 bases, with 16 bases between them. In germline, CDR1 is SGHVS, CDR2 FNYEAQ. The CDR3 spans 16 residues. The CDR3, as DNA: TGTGCCAGCAGCTTACCTTCTCGAGAAGCGACCTACGAGCAGTACTTC. It is translated as CASSLPSREATYEQYF.

The rearrangement links TRBV28 to TRBJ1-3, with TRBD1 matching over 10 bases. CDR1 and CDR2 from the germline V gene are MDHEN and SYDVKM. Germline trimming cut 9 bases from V and 0 bases from J; bases unmatched to any gene: 14. This CDR3 contains 18 residues. The CDR3 here is CASNQAGQGKFSGNTIYF. The CDR3 DNA reads as TGTGCCAGTAATCAGGCGGGACAGGGGAAATTCTCTGGAAACACCATATATTTT.

This rearrangement joins TRBV3-1 (or the pseudogene TRBV3-2) to TRBJ1-1; D unclear. CDR1 and CDR2 from the germline V gene are LGHDT and YNNKEL (reference sequence). Trimming left V 0 bases short and J 7 bases short, with 18 bases between. The CDR3 length is 16 residues. In DNA form, the CDR3 reads TGTGCCAGCAGCCAAGATGGACTTGGGAGAAATTATGAAGCTTTCTTT. It translates to CASSQDGLGRNYEAFF.

This rearrangement joins TRBV3-1 (or the pseudogene TRBV3-2) to TRBJ2-1; 10 bases are a match to TRBD2. This CDR3 region has 16 residues. Germline CDR1 LGHDT, CDR2 YNNKEL (reference sequence). The V segment lost 3 bases and the J segment 1 base; nucleotides outside the gene matches: 3. Here the CDR3 reads CASSQSGGASYNEQFF. The CDR3 DNA follows: TGTGCCAGCAGCCAGAGCGGGGGGGCTTCCTACAATGAGCAGTTCTTC.